These 30 T cell receptor beta chains were all obtained from the same sample, sequenced in a study of T-cell memory formation after mild COVID-19. TCRdb ran MiXCR on the 5' RACE reads and lists one entry per CDR3 protein. The sample contains under 250,000 distinct CDR3 sequences, around 25% of which appear only once. Sequences were obtained from PBMCs or a T cell subset sorted from them (not recorded which). The origin of the receptors is an adult woman who had mild COVID-19 (a few samples of this study predate the infection). Cell type and time point are not known.

The chain carries TRBV5-6 and TRBJ1-1, with TRBD1 identical over 12 bases. J gave up 5 bases and V 4 bases, and 9 bases lay outside the gene matches. The CDR3 is made up of 16 amino acids. The germline V gene encodes CDR1 SGHDT and CDR2 YYEEEE. CDR3 residues: CASSPRDRGRGTEAFF. The CDR3 nucleotides read TGTGCCAGCAGCCCCCGGGACAGGGGGCGCGGAACTGAAGCTTTCTTT.

This sequence joins TRBV7-6 and TRBJ2-1; D might be TRBD1 (6 bases). The CDR3 runs to 15 residues. CDR1 and CDR2 from the germline V gene are SGHVS and FNYEAQ. V was pared by 5 bases and J by 0 bases, with 11 bases between. CDR3 residues: CASSQQGSSYNEQFF. For the CDR3, the DNA is TGTGCCAGCAGCCAACAGGGTAGCTCCTACAATGAGCAGTTCTTC. Using reference TRBV7-6 and TRBJ2-1 for the parts outside the CDR3, the full variable domain is GAGVSQSPRYKVTKRGQDVALRCDPISGHVSLYWYRQALGQGPEFLTYFNYEAQQDKSGLPNDRFSAERPEGSISTLTIQRTEQRDSAMYRCASSQQGSSYNEQFFGPGTRLTVL.

This chain links TRBV20-1 with TRBJ2-7; TRBD1 matches 7 bases. The germline V gene has CDR1 DFQATT and CDR2 SNEGSKA (reference sequence). V was clipped by 6 bases and J by 4 bases; unmatched bases: 12. This CDR3 is 14 amino acids long. The CDR3 nucleotides read TGCAGTGCATCCGAGACAGGGTTGGGGTACGAGCAGTACTTC. Translating it yields CSASETGLGYEQYF.

The chain is built from TRBV12-3 or TRBV12-4 and TRBJ1-2; D gene ambiguous. V lost 7 bases, J lost 1 base, and 10 bases lay in between. The CDR3 loop spans 13 amino acids. The CDR3 spells CASTQADNYGYTF. Written as DNA, the CDR3 is TGTGCCAGCACCCAGGCGGATAACTATGGCTACACCTTC.

V usage is TRBV4-1 and J usage is TRBJ1-1; D gene uncertain. This CDR3 region has 14 residues. The V end lost 4 bases, the J end lost 9 bases, and 18 bases lay between the germline ends. Germline-derived CDR1 and CDR2 are MGHRA and YSYEKL. CDR3: CASSPSAWRAKAFF. CDR3 nucleotides: TGCGCCAGCAGCCCGTCCGCCTGGCGGGCTAAAGCTTTCTTT.

The chain joins TRBV20-1 to TRBJ1-2; 8 positions match TRBD1. After removal of 6 bases from V and 3 bases from J, the junction contained 6 bases not matched to a gene. The CDR3 is 13 amino acids. Germline V gene data show CDR1 as DFQATT and CDR2 as SNEGSKA (reference sequence). This CDR3 is CSARTGIYYGYTF. Written as DNA, the CDR3 is TGCAGTGCAAGGACAGGGATTTACTATGGCTACACCTTC.

This clonotype has a handful of counts. The chain joins TRBV7-2 to TRBJ2-4; 9 bases align to TRBD1. J lost 7 bases, V lost 4 bases, and 8 bases had no gene match. Per the germline V gene, CDR1 is SGHTA and CDR2 is FQGNSA. The CDR3 has 15 residues. CDR3 residues: CASSSTSGTGNIQYF. CDR3 DNA sequence: TGTGCCAGCAGCTCGACCTCCGGGACAGGGAACATTCAGTACTTC. Looking up the rest from reference TRBV7-2 and TRBJ2-4 gives the full variable domain: GAGVSQSPSNKVTEKGKDVELRCDPISGHTALYWYRQSLGQGLEFLIYFQGNSAPDKSGLPSDRFSAERTGGSVSTLTIQRTQQEDSAVYLCASSSTSGTGNIQYFGAGTRLSVL.

This clonotype was counted between two and nine times. The chain has TRBV12-3 or TRBV12-4 and TRBJ2-3; 11 nucleotides align to TRBD2. The V gene end was trimmed by 4 bases and the J gene end by 2 bases; junction bases not matched to a gene: 2. There are 15 residues in the CDR3. DNA of the CDR3: TGTGCCAGCAGTTATAGCGGGAGGGCCACAGATACGCAGTATTTT. Protein product: CASSYSGRATDTQYF.

The J gene is TRBJ1-5, the V gene TRBV20-1; 7 nucleotides line up with TRBD1. The CDR3 totals 13 residues. V lost 1 base to trimming and J lost 6 bases; unmatched junction nucleotides: 3. CDR1 DFQATT and CDR2 SNEGSKA come from the germline V gene (reference sequence). CDR3 sequence: CSARGQGGQPQHF. The CDR3 DNA reads as TGCAGTGCTAGAGGGCAGGGGGGTCAGCCCCAGCATTTT.

The rearrangement links TRBV9 to TRBJ2-2, with D possibly matching TRBD1 (5 bases). V lost 2 bases to trimming and J lost 7 bases, with 24 bases between them. CDR1 SGDLS and CDR2 YYNGEE come from the germline V gene. The CDR3 is made up of 18 amino acids. The CDR3 region is CASSVGWVGGAPRGELFF. The CDR3 coding sequence is TGTGCCAGCAGCGTGGGTTGGGTTGGTGGGGCGCCCCGCGGGGAGCTGTTTTTT.

The V gene is TRBV4-3, the J gene TRBJ2-3; D possibly matches TRBD1 or TRBD2 (5 bases each). Germline V gives CDR1 LGHNA, CDR2 YSLEER. CDR3 length equals 12 residues. Deletions cut 4 bases from V and 14 bases from J, with 16 bases between. Written as DNA, the CDR3 is TGCGCCAGCAGCCTAAGCGAGGGACGGACGTATTTT. This translates into CASSLSEGRTYF.

This rearrangement joins TRBV7-9 to TRBJ2-1, with no clear D. Trimming removed 3 bases at V and 0 bases at J, with 15 bases between. The germline V gene encodes CDR1 SEHNR and CDR2 FQNEAQ (reference sequence). The CDR3 sequence is 17 residues long. CDR3 in DNA: TGTGCCAGCAGCTTCCCCACGCACTTAAGCTCCTACAATGAGCAGTTCTTC. This encodes CASSFPTHLSSYNEQFF.

This clonotype occurred once. V and J are TRBV4-1 and TRBJ1-2, with D tentatively TRBD1 (5 bases). Germline V gene lookup returns CDR1 MGHRA and CDR2 YSYEKL. Trimming shortened V by 0 bases and J by 4 bases, and 18 bases separated the two germline ends. The CDR3 consists of 17 residues. The CDR3 loop is CASSQEDSLGRSYGYTF. DNA for the CDR3: TGCGCCAGCAGCCAAGAAGATTCCTTGGGACGGTCCTATGGCTACACCTTC.

This chain links TRBV5-1 with TRBJ2-5, with a possible D match to TRBD2 (7 bases). CDR3 size: 16 residues. V shed 0 bases and J shed 5 bases, with 17 bases lying between them. Germline-derived CDR1 and CDR2 are SGHRS and YFSETQ. The chain's CDR3 is CASSLEPGGMRETQYF. The CDR3 DNA follows: TGCGCCAGCAGCTTGGAACCGGGGGGCATGAGGGAGACCCAGTACTTC.

At least ten counts were recorded for this clonotype. V and J are TRBV16 and TRBJ2-1; D perhaps matches TRBD1 (6 bases). V was shortened by 2 bases and J by 0 bases, with 8 bases between the two germline ends. This CDR3 is built from 15 residues. CDR1 is KGHSY, CDR2 FQNENV, per germline. The CDR3 DNA reads TGTGCCAGCAGCCAAACAGGGAGCTCCTACAATGAGCAGTTCTTC. This gives the protein CASSQTGSSYNEQFF.

The chain recombines TRBV9 with TRBJ2-7; the D gene could be TRBD1 or TRBD2 (6 bases each). Trimming stripped 1 base from V and 4 bases from J, with 12 bases between. Germline loops: CDR1 SGDLS, CDR2 YYNGEE. The CDR3 spans 14 residues. For the CDR3, the DNA is TGTGCCAGCAGCGTAAATGAGGGGGGTTACGAGCAGTACTTC. This encodes CASSVNEGGYEQYF.

The V and J genes are TRBV30 and TRBJ1-1; D call uncertain. Germline lookup yields CDR1 GTSNPN and CDR2 SVGIG (reference sequence). This CDR3 comprises 12 residues. V gave up 2 bases and J gave up 4 bases, with 8 bases separating them. In DNA, the CDR3 is TGTGCCTGGAGTACGGATAGCACTGAAGCTTTCTTT. Residues: CAWSTDSTEAFF.

The V and J genes are TRBV20-1 and TRBJ2-1; a weak D match, TRBD2 (5 bases). The CDR3 has 18 residues. CDR1 DFQATT and CDR2 SNEGSKA come from the germline V gene (reference sequence). Between the trimmed V and J ends, which lost 0 bases and 0 bases, there was a span of 18 bases. The CDR3 DNA reads as TGCAGTGCTAGAGATCCCCGTGGCGGGTTGAGCTCCTACAATGAGCAGTTCTTC. Translation gives CSARDPRGGLSSYNEQFF.

This clonotype was counted between two and nine times. The chain combines TRBV7-6 with TRBJ1-6; D call uncertain. The germline V and J ends were trimmed by 2 bases and 7 bases, with 6 bases remaining between them. Germline V lookup: CDR1 SGHVS, CDR2 FNYEAQ. The CDR3 covers 13 residues. The CDR3 DNA reads TGTGCCAGCAGCTTATTCGGGAATTCACCCCTCCACTTT. Protein sequence: CASSLFGNSPLHF.

This clonotype was detected only a few times. The V gene is TRBV10-3, the J gene TRBJ1-1; D unresolved. The germline V and J ends were trimmed by 3 bases and 6 bases, with 11 bases remaining between them. Germline V lookup: CDR1 ENHRY, CDR2 SYGVKD. This CDR3 has 13 amino acids. The DNA of the CDR3 is TGTGCCATCAGTGAACCGGGGAGGGCTGAAGCTTTCTTT. Its translation is CAISEPGRAEAFF.

This chain uses TRBV7-6 with TRBJ2-1; 10 bases agree with TRBD2. The V segment lost 4 bases and the J segment 4 bases; nucleotides outside the gene matches: 7. Germline CDR1 SGHVS, CDR2 FNYEAQ. The CDR3 consists of 16 residues. CDR3 protein: CASSSPAGGLYNEQFF. The CDR3 region has the DNA TGTGCCAGCAGCTCCCCAGCGGGGGGGCTTTACAATGAGCAGTTCTTC.

The V and J genes are TRBV4-1 and TRBJ2-3; D is unresolved. Looked up from germline, CDR1 is MGHRA and CDR2 is YSYEKL. The CDR3 extends over 13 amino acids. The V and J ends lost 3 bases and 6 bases respectively, with 10 bases between them. CDR3 residues: CASSHALEDTQYF. CDR3 bases: TGCGCCAGCAGCCACGCATTAGAGGATACGCAGTATTTT.

Only a few counts were recorded for this clonotype. The rearrangement uses TRBV5-6 and TRBJ2-1; D is unresolved. The CDR3 contains 13 residues. Trimming shortened V by 5 bases and J by 5 bases, and 11 bases separated the two germline ends. CDR1 SGHDT and CDR2 YYEEEE come from the germline V gene. DNA for the CDR3: TGTGCCAGCAGTGGACCTCCGCACAATGAGCAGTTCTTC. Protein sequence: CASSGPPHNEQFF. The entire variable domain, with the rest obtained from reference TRBV5-6 and TRBJ2-1, is as follows: DAGVTQSPTHLIKTRGQQVTLRCSPKSGHDTVSWYQQALGQGPQFIFQYYEEEERQRGNFPDRFSGHQFPNYSSELNVNALLLGDSALYLCASSGPPHNEQFFGPGTRLTVL.

The chain links TRBV7-2 to TRBJ2-2, with a possible D match to TRBD2 (5 bases). V lost 1 base to trimming and J lost 4 bases, with 10 bases between them. Per the germline V gene, CDR1 is SGHTA and CDR2 is FQGNSA. CDR3 length equals 15 residues. CDR3 amino acids: CASSLGGQLTGELFF. CDR3 coding DNA: TGTGCCAGCAGCTTAGGCGGGCAACTCACCGGGGAGCTGTTTTTT.

This chain connects TRBV7-9 to TRBJ2-2; D gene unclear. The CDR3 has 11 residues. The germline CDR1 and CDR2 sequences are SEHNR and FQNEAQ (reference sequence). The germline V and J ends were trimmed by 5 bases and 9 bases, with 7 bases remaining between them. CDR3 in amino acids: CASSDPRELFF. The CDR3 DNA is TGTGCCAGCAGCGATCCCCGGGAGCTGTTTTTT.

The sample holds a few counts of this clonotype. The CDR3 loop reads CSAFNRSYEQYF. The CDR3 region has the DNA TGCAGCGCGTTCAACAGGTCCTACGAGCAGTACTTC. The rearrangement links TRBV29-1 to TRBJ2-7, with D maybe TRBD1 (5 bases). This CDR3 comprises 12 residues. Germline CDR1 reads SQVTM; CDR2 reads ANQGSEA. With 7 bases removed from V and 1 base from J, the gap between germline ends came to 11 bases.

This clonotype was counted between two and nine times. The CDR3 sequence is CAWRDRGAANGYTF. CDR3 sequence (DNA): TGTGCCTGGAGGGATCGGGGCGCGGCGAATGGCTACACCTTC. The chain has TRBV30 and TRBJ1-2; TRBD1 might be the D (5 bases). The germline CDR1 and CDR2 sequences are GTSNPN and SVGIG (reference sequence). The CDR3 is made up of 14 amino acids. V was cut by 3 bases and J by 6 bases, with 17 bases left in between.

The V gene is TRBV12-3 or TRBV12-4, the J gene TRBJ2-1, with 7 bases that match TRBD1. This CDR3 has 17 amino acids. V trimming: 6 bases; J trimming: 6 bases; junction bases outside the gene matches: 17. The CDR3 region has the DNA TGTGCCAGCAGCTCTCTTACGACAGGGCCGTTGGGCAATGAGCAGTTCTTC. Its translation: CASSSLTTGPLGNEQFF.

This clonotype was counted a few times. The chain employs TRBV12-3 or TRBV12-4 and TRBJ2-3; TRBD2 aligns across 11 bases. V was pared by 2 bases and J by 4 bases, with 5 bases of the junction left unmatched. CDR3 length equals 16 residues. DNA for the CDR3: TGTGCCAGCAGTTTATGGCTAGCGGGAGGCCCAGATACGCAGTATTTT. It codes for CASSLWLAGGPDTQYF.

There are a few counts of this clonotype. This chain connects TRBV12-3 or TRBV12-4 to TRBJ2-3, with a weak D call TRBD2 (7 bases). The V and J ends lost 7 bases and 2 bases respectively, with 16 bases between them. The CDR3 loop spans 15 amino acids. DNA for the CDR3: TGTGCCAGCACCGGGGGCGGGGGTTTCACAGATACGCAGTATTTT. Its protein is CASTGGGGFTDTQYF.